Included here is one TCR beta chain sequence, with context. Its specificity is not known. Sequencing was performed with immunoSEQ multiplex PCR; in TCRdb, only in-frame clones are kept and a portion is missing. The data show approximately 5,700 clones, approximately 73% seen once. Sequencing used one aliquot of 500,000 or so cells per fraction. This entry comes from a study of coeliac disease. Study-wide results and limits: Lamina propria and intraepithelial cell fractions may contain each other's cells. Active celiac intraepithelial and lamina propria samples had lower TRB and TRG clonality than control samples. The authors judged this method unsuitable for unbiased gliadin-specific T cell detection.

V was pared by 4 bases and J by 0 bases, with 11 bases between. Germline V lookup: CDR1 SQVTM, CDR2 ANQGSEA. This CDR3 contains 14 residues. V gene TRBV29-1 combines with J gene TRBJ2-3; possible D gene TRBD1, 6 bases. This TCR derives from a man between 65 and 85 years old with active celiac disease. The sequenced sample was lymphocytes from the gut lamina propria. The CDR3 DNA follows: TGCAGCGTTGTGAAGGGGACAAGCACAGATACGCAGTATTTT. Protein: CSVVKGTSTDTQYF.